The 28 T cell receptor beta chains in this list originate from one sample, sequenced in a study of blood T cell repertoires in COVID-19. The data were produced by immunoSEQ multiplex PCR, yet TCRdb's version contains in-frame clones alone and is incomplete. Here the sample spans about 210,000 clones, over 75% being singletons. Specimen: peripheral blood. Receptors originate from a woman between 65 and 79 years old with COVID-19, enrolled during active disease.

The rearrangement links TRBV6-6 to TRBJ1-5, with 9 bases lining up with TRBD1. The V gene end was trimmed by 9 bases and the J gene end by 4 bases; junction bases not matched to a gene: 10. The CDR3 runs to 15 residues. The V gene's germline CDR1 is MNHNY and CDR2 SVGAGI (reference sequence). CDR3: CASHPGQGYNQPQHF. DNA for the CDR3: TGTGCCAGTCACCCGGGACAGGGTTATAATCAGCCCCAGCATTTT.

The CDR3 here is CASSWGDRAEAFF. CDR3 in DNA: TGTGCCAGCAGCTGGGGGGACAGGGCCGAAGCTTTCTTT. The genes are TRBV11-2 and TRBJ1-1, with 9 bases matching TRBD1. Germline CDR1 reads SGHAT; CDR2 reads FQNNGV. Trimming removed 4 bases from V and 8 bases from J; junction bases left unmatched: 5. CDR3 size: 13 residues.

The chain employs TRBV4-2 and TRBJ2-2; D unresolved. Trimming pared 1 base from V and 4 bases from J, leaving 4 bases between. The CDR3 is made up of 13 amino acids. Germline CDR1 reads LGHNA; CDR2 reads YNFKEQ. In DNA, the CDR3 is TGTGCCAGCAGCCAAGCTAGCACCGGGGAGCTGTTTTTT. Its protein product is CASSQASTGELFF.

The chain couples TRBV19 to TRBJ1-6; weak D call: TRBD1 (5 bases). This CDR3 comprises 14 residues. Germline CDR1 LNHDA, CDR2 SQIVND (reference sequence). Trimming removed 7 bases from V and 6 bases from J, with 13 bases in between. CDR3 DNA: TGTGCCAGTAAGTCCGACAGTACTAATTCACCCCTCCACTTT. This codes for CASKSDSTNSPLHF. Variable domain in full (rest from reference TRBV19 and TRBJ1-6): DGGITQSPKYLFRKEGQNVTLSCEQNLNHDAMYWYRQDPGQGLRLIYYSQIVNDFQKGDIAEGYSVSREKKESFPLTVTSAQKNPTAFYLCASKSDSTNSPLHFGNGTRLTVT.

The J gene is TRBJ1-4, the V gene TRBV19; maybe TRBD1 (5 bases). Trimming pared 3 bases from V and 8 bases from J, leaving 10 bases between. The germline V gene encodes CDR1 LNHDA and CDR2 SQIVND (reference sequence). The length of the CDR3 is 13 residues. The CDR3 region has the DNA TGTGCCAGTAGTATGTCCGGGGGAGAAAAACTGTTTTTT. Translated, it gives CASSMSGGEKLFF.

The chain links TRBV7-2 to TRBJ1-2; D remains unclear. Trimming removed 5 bases at V and 2 bases at J, with 12 bases between. This CDR3 is built from 14 residues. CDR1 SGHTA and CDR2 FQGNSA come from the germline V gene. The CDR3 sequence is CASSPPGYNYGYTF. CDR3 DNA sequence: TGTGCCAGCAGCCCCCCGGGTTACAACTATGGCTACACCTTC.

J is TRBJ1-2 and V is TRBV4-3, with 7 bases identical to TRBD1. V gave up 1 base and J gave up 4 bases; unmatched junction bases: 6. CDR1 and CDR2 from the germline V gene are LGHNA and YSLEER. The CDR3 is 15 residues long. CDR3 amino acids: CASSQGTGGAYGYTF. For the CDR3, the DNA is TGCGCCAGCAGCCAAGGGACAGGTGGCGCCTATGGCTACACCTTC.

V usage is TRBV27 and J usage is TRBJ1-5; no definite D call. Per the germline V gene, CDR1 is MNHEY and CDR2 is SMNVEV (reference sequence). This CDR3 comprises 15 residues. The V end was cut by 3 bases, the J end by 6 bases, with 15 bases between. The CDR3 loop reads CASSFRGFRGQPQHF. In DNA form, the CDR3 reads TGTGCCAGCAGTTTTCGCGGATTTCGCGGTCAGCCCCAGCATTTT.

J is TRBJ2-7 and V is TRBV25-1, with 9 bases that match TRBD1. V shed 1 base, J shed 0 bases, and the junction held 4 bases outside the gene matches. This CDR3 is 16 amino acids long. Germline V CDR1 and CDR2: MGHDK, SYGVNS. The DNA of the CDR3 is TGTGCCAGCAGTGAATCACAGGGGGCGGGCTCCTACGAGCAGTACTTC. It yields the protein CASSESQGAGSYEQYF.

The J gene is TRBJ1-3, the V gene TRBV14; possible D gene TRBD1, 6 bases. V lost 5 bases to trimming and J lost 0 bases, with 20 bases between them. CDR3 size: 18 residues. Looked up from germline, CDR1 is SGHDN and CDR2 is FVKESK. The CDR3 DNA is TGTGCCAGCAGCTCTCTTCACGGACAGTCCCCCTCTGGAAACACCATATATTTT. Protein sequence: CASSSLHGQSPSGNTIYF.

The chain links TRBV24-1 to TRBJ2-2; D is perhaps TRBD2 (5 bases). The germline V gene encodes CDR1 KGHDR and CDR2 SFDVKD. V lost 3 bases to trimming and J lost 5 bases, with 9 bases between them. The CDR3 covers 14 residues. This CDR3 is CATSDPRGTGELFF. The CDR3 nucleotides are TGTGCCACCAGTGATCCCCGCGGGACCGGGGAGCTGTTTTTT.

V gene TRBV7-3 combines with J gene TRBJ2-3; maybe TRBD2 (6 bases). Deletions cut 5 bases from V and 2 bases from J, with 14 bases between. The germline V gene encodes CDR1 SGHTA and CDR2 FQGTGA. The CDR3 covers 15 residues. The CDR3 is CASSTSGGATDTQYF. The CDR3 DNA follows: TGTGCCAGCAGCACCTCCGGGGGAGCCACAGATACGCAGTATTTT.

The chain carries TRBV5-1 and TRBJ1-2, with 7 bases fitting TRBD1. From germline, CDR1 is SGHRS and CDR2 YFSETQ. V dropped 3 bases and J dropped 4; count of bases not matched to a gene: 3. The CDR3 loop spans 13 amino acids. CDR3 nucleotide sequence: TGCGCCAGCAGCTCGGGGACAGTCTATGGCTACACCTTC. It encodes CASSSGTVYGYTF.

V and J are TRBV9 and TRBJ2-3; 11 nucleotides agree with TRBD2. Germline CDR1 is SGDLS and CDR2 is YYNGEE. V trimming: 1 base; J trimming: 4 bases; junction bases outside the gene matches: 11. CDR3 length equals 18 residues. CDR3 amino acids: CASSVRRLAGGRADTQYF. CDR3 nucleotides: TGTGCCAGCAGCGTACGTCGGCTAGCGGGGGGTCGTGCAGATACGCAGTATTTT.

The rearrangement links TRBV5-4 to TRBJ2-3; 11 bases match TRBD2. The germline V gene has CDR1 SGHNT and CDR2 YYREEE (reference sequence). J lost 3 bases, V lost 1 base, and 1 base had no gene match. The length of the CDR3 is 15 residues. This CDR3 is CASSLTSGRTDTQYF. DNA of the CDR3: TGTGCCAGCAGCTTGACTAGCGGGAGAACAGATACGCAGTATTTT.

The chain employs TRBV27 and TRBJ2-2, with D tentatively TRBD1 (6 bases). The V gene's germline CDR1 is MNHEY and CDR2 SMNVEV (reference sequence). The V end lost 10 bases, the J end lost 3 bases, and 21 bases lay between the germline ends. There are 16 residues in the CDR3. CDR3 loop: CATGVWGPGHTGELFF. For the CDR3, the DNA is TGTGCCACCGGGGTTTGGGGGCCCGGACACACCGGGGAGCTGTTTTTT.

The V gene is TRBV7-2, the J gene TRBJ1-1; possibly TRBD1 for D (5 bases). The germline CDR1 and CDR2 sequences are SGHTA and FQGNSA. The CDR3 is 13 amino acids. V lost 1 base and J 7 bases, leaving 10 bases between the germline ends. The CDR3 bases are TGTGCCAGCAGCTTAGTCAGGGTTGGTGAAGCTTTCTTT. It is translated as CASSLVRVGEAFF.

The V and J genes are TRBV6-5 and TRBJ2-3, with D uncertain. CDR3 size: 11 residues. V lost 5 bases and J lost 5, with 5 bases in between. Germline-derived CDR1 and CDR2 are MNHEY and SVGAGI. Here the CDR3 reads CASSRGDTQYF. CDR3 coding DNA: TGTGCCAGCAGTAGAGGAGATACGCAGTATTTT.

This sequence joins TRBV20-1 and TRBJ1-2; D is unclear. Per germline, CDR1 DFQATT and CDR2 SNEGSKA (reference sequence). Trimming took off 3 bases at V and 4 bases at J, with 6 bases between the two ends. This CDR3 has 11 residues. The CDR3: CSASGSYGYTF. The CDR3 DNA is TGCAGTGCTAGCGGTAGCTATGGCTACACCTTC.

The V and J genes are TRBV15 and TRBJ1-1; 7 bases map to TRBD1. This CDR3 is 18 amino acids long. Germline trimming cut 2 bases from V and 0 bases from J; bases unmatched to any gene: 12. Germline V CDR1 and CDR2: LNHNV, YYDKDF (reference sequence). The CDR3 is CATSRPNKRGLMNTEAFF. CDR3 nucleotides: TGTGCCACCAGCAGACCCAATAAAAGGGGGCTGATGAACACTGAAGCTTTCTTT.

This chain links TRBV5-1 with TRBJ2-1, with D maybe TRBD1 (8 bases). There are 17 residues in the CDR3. Germline-derived CDR1 and CDR2 are SGHRS and YFSETQ. V was cut by 1 base and J by 6 bases, with 20 bases left in between. The CDR3 loop reads CASSLSGARQGINEQFF. The CDR3 DNA is TGCGCCAGCAGCTTGAGCGGGGCGAGACAGGGGATCAATGAGCAGTTCTTC.

V is TRBV6-2 or TRBV6-3 and J is TRBJ1-1; tentative D call: TRBD1 (6 bases). The length of the CDR3 is 17 residues. Germline CDR1 is MNHEY and CDR2 is SVGEGT. V lost 0 bases and J lost 4, with 18 bases in between. CDR3 residues: CASSYSLGGLPSTEAFF. As DNA, the CDR3 is TGTGCCAGCAGTTACTCGTTAGGGGGATTACCCTCCACTGAAGCTTTCTTT.

This clone appeared a few times. The chain joins TRBV7-2 to TRBJ2-7, with TRBD2 matching 8 bases. After removal of 5 bases from V and 1 base from J, the junction contained 7 bases not matched to a gene. Germline lookup yields CDR1 SGHTA and CDR2 FQGNSA. The CDR3 consists of 15 residues. CDR3 sequence reads: CASSTDGGVSYEQYF. The CDR3 nucleotides read TGTGCCAGCAGCACAGACGGGGGGGTATCCTACGAGCAGTACTTC. Full variable domain (missing parts from reference TRBV7-2 and TRBJ2-7): GAGVSQSPSNKVTEKGKDVELRCDPISGHTALYWYRQSLGQGLEFLIYFQGNSAPDKSGLPSDRFSAERTGGSVSTLTIQRTQQEDSAVYLCASSTDGGVSYEQYFGPGTRLTVT.

The DNA of the CDR3 is TGTGCCAGCAGTCTGGATGGGACAGGGCGTTACGAGCAGTACTTC. Amino acids: CASSLDGTGRYEQYF. The V and J genes are TRBV3-1 (or the pseudogene TRBV3-2) and TRBJ2-7; 9 bases map to TRBD1. Germline V gene lookup returns CDR1 LGHDT and CDR2 YNNKEL (reference sequence). Unmatched junction bases numbered 10, after V lost 6 bases and J lost 4 bases. This CDR3 has 15 amino acids.

The V gene is TRBV30, the J gene TRBJ2-7; no reliable D call. The germline V gene has CDR1 GTSNPN and CDR2 SVGIG (reference sequence). This CDR3 region has 12 residues. The V gene lost 7 bases and the J gene lost 4 bases, with 14 bases spanning the gap. The CDR3 DNA follows: TGTGCCTTGGGCCTAAATCCATACGAGCAGTACTTC. Translated, it gives CALGLNPYEQYF.

V is TRBV5-5 and J is TRBJ2-7; a possible D gene is TRBD1 (6 bases). Between the trimmed V and J ends, which lost 2 bases and 2 bases, there was a span of 14 bases. Germline V CDR1 and CDR2: SGHKS, YYEKEE (reference sequence). The CDR3 spans 15 residues. The CDR3 nucleotides are TGTGCCAGCAGCTTTTCCCCGGACAGTCCCTACGAGCAGTACTTC. It yields the protein CASSFSPDSPYEQYF. The whole variable domain, remainder taken from reference TRBV5-5 and TRBJ2-7, is DAGVTQSPTHLIKTRGQQVTLRCSPISGHKSVSWYQQVLGQGPQFIFQYYEKEERGRGNFPDRFSARQFPNYSSELNVNALLLGDSALYLCASSFSPDSPYEQYFGPGTRLTVT.

V usage is TRBV3-1 (or the pseudogene TRBV3-2) and J usage is TRBJ1-2; D not resolved. Germline CDR1 and CDR2: LGHDT and YNNKEL (reference sequence). The V end lost 5 bases, the J end lost 2 bases, and 12 bases lay between the germline ends. There are 14 residues in the CDR3. The CDR3 protein is CASSETGRNYGYTF. CDR3 coding DNA: TGTGCCAGCAGCGAAACCGGGAGGAACTATGGCTACACCTTC.

The chain carries TRBV5-1 and TRBJ1-1; tentative D call: TRBD1 (5 bases). The V and J ends lost 4 bases and 6 bases respectively, with 19 bases between them. Germline V gives CDR1 SGHRS, CDR2 YFSETQ. This CDR3 contains 15 residues. The CDR3 bases are TGCGCCAGCAGCCCCAGGTTGGAGGAGGGGTCTGAAGCTTTCTTT. Protein product: CASSPRLEEGSEAFF.